This TCR beta chain came from a study of blood T cell repertoires in COVID-19. Whole-study context: Samples came from the United States, Italy and Spain, spanning acute and convalescent COVID-19. PBMCs, B-cell-depleted T cells, or T cells were the source of the cDNA or gDNA that made up the material.

In the original workflow: Using reference gene primer amplification, nucleated cell counts were estimated. Sequenced by immunoSEQ multiplex PCR; TCRdb stores in-frame clones only, minus some. V, J and clone size are taken as reported in that table, and D and trimming were inferred from the DNA itself. The table shows about 70,000 clones, with approximately 80% occurring only once. CDR1 KGHSH and CDR2 LQKENI come from the germline V gene. V shed 4 bases and J 11 bases; nucleotides not matched to a gene: 4. The CDR3 is made up of 12 amino acids. This clonotype originated in a man in his 70s who had recovered from COVID-19. This sequence joins TRBV18 and TRBJ1-5, with 8 bases fitting TRBD1. Sequencing was performed on peripheral blood. The CDR3 DNA is TGTGCCAGCTCACTGACAGGGGAGGCCCAGCATTTT. It yields the protein CASSLTGEAQHF.